The 23 T cell receptor beta chains given below trace back to one sample, sequenced in a study of blood T cell repertoires in COVID-19. The table came from immunoSEQ multiplex PCR; TCRdb's copy has only in-frame clones and leaves some out. The sample carries some 40,000 clones, roughly 90% recorded once. What was sequenced was peripheral blood. The origin of the receptors is a man between 70 and 80 years old with active COVID-19.

The chain couples TRBV28 to TRBJ1-6; D is perhaps TRBD1 (6 bases). CDR3 length: 13 amino acids. The V end lost 6 bases, the J end lost 12 bases, and 15 bases lay between the germline ends. Germline V gene data show CDR1 as MDHEN and CDR2 as SYDVKM. This chain's CDR3 is CASRRDTGGPLHF. The CDR3 DNA sequence: TGTGCCAGCAGGAGGGACACGGGCGGACCCCTCCACTTT.

V gene TRBV4-3 combines with J gene TRBJ2-6, with D maybe TRBD2 (6 bases). This CDR3 spans 16 amino acids. The V and J ends lost 5 bases and 4 bases respectively, with 15 bases between them. Germline V gives CDR1 LGHNA, CDR2 YSLEER. The CDR3 sequence is CASSASGGSGANVLTF. The DNA of the CDR3 is TGCGCCAGCAGCGCCAGTGGGGGGTCCGGGGCCAACGTCCTGACTTTC.

This rearrangement joins TRBV7-9 to TRBJ2-2; 13 bases are a match to TRBD2. Germline V gives CDR1 SEHNR, CDR2 FQNEAQ (reference sequence). The CDR3 contains 18 residues. Germline trimming cut 6 bases from V and 3 bases from J; bases unmatched to any gene: 10. The CDR3 coding sequence is TGTGCCAGCAGAAAGACTGGGACTAGCGGGAAGGACACCGGGGAGCTGTTTTTT. Encoded protein: CASRKTGTSGKDTGELFF.

The rearrangement uses TRBV7-2 and TRBJ2-5; 7 nucleotides line up with TRBD1. Germline-derived CDR1 and CDR2 are SGHTA and FQGNSA. The CDR3 consists of 14 residues. V was clipped by 5 bases and J by 2 bases; unmatched bases: 5. The CDR3 region is CASSVRTGQETQYF. The CDR3 DNA sequence: TGTGCCAGCAGCGTACGGACAGGACAAGAGACCCAGTACTTC.

This chain uses TRBV5-1 with TRBJ1-6; D is unresolved. The V end was cut by 2 bases, the J end by 5 bases, with 14 bases between. The CDR3 is 16 amino acids. The V gene's germline CDR1 is SGHRS and CDR2 YFSETQ. For the CDR3, the DNA is TGCGCCAGCAGCTTCGGGAGCGGCCAGGATAATTCACCCCTCCACTTT. Its protein product is CASSFGSGQDNSPLHF.

This chain joins TRBV4-2 and TRBJ2-7; 8 nucleotides agree with TRBD2. This CDR3 region has 17 residues. V lost 4 bases to trimming and J lost 2 bases; unmatched junction nucleotides: 13. Germline assignment: CDR1 LGHNA and CDR2 YNFKEQ. CDR3 DNA sequence: TGTGCCAGCAGCCCTAGCGGGCGGGGGGACTTCACCTACGAGCAGTACTTC. This gives the protein CASSPSGRGDFTYEQYF.

The J gene is TRBJ2-7, the V gene TRBV3-1 (or the pseudogene TRBV3-2); 11 positions agree with TRBD2. V lost 5 bases to trimming and J lost 2 bases; unmatched junction nucleotides: 5. CDR3 size: 15 residues. The V gene's germline CDR1 is LGHDT and CDR2 YNNKEL (reference sequence). The CDR3 here is CASSLGLADAYEQYF. CDR3 bases: TGTGCCAGCAGCTTGGGACTAGCGGACGCCTACGAGCAGTACTTC.

The chain recombines TRBV19 with TRBJ2-3; TRBD2 might be the D (5 bases). This CDR3 comprises 16 residues. The V end was cut by 5 bases, the J end by 0 bases, with 15 bases between. CDR1 is LNHDA and CDR2 is SQIVND in the germline V gene (reference sequence). CDR3 nucleotides: TGTGCCAGTAGTGGCCGAGGGCGGACTAGCACAGATACGCAGTATTTT. Amino acid sequence: CASSGRGRTSTDTQYF.

This chain connects TRBV19 to TRBJ2-3; D perhaps matches TRBD2 (6 bases). Trimming pared 5 bases from V and 1 base from J, leaving 13 bases between. The CDR3 runs to 15 residues. Germline values: CDR1 LNHDA, CDR2 SQIVND (reference sequence). DNA of the CDR3: TGTGCCAGTAGTTGGTCGGCTAGCGGCACAGATACGCAGTATTTT. Encoded protein: CASSWSASGTDTQYF.

The chain combines TRBV27 with TRBJ2-7; no definite D call. Between the trimmed V and J ends, which lost 2 bases and 5 bases, there was a span of 10 bases. The CDR3 spans 13 residues. Germline V lookup: CDR1 MNHEY, CDR2 SMNVEV (reference sequence). The CDR3 loop is CASSLGPRNEQYF. The CDR3 coding sequence is TGTGCCAGCAGTTTAGGGCCCAGGAACGAGCAGTACTTC.

This chain connects TRBV7-2 to TRBJ2-2; tentative D call: TRBD2 (6 bases). The CDR3 loop spans 15 amino acids. V was cut by 4 bases and J by 7 bases, with 16 bases left in between. Germline values: CDR1 SGHTA, CDR2 FQGNSA. The CDR3 here is CASSWSGGYGGELFF. The CDR3 DNA is TGTGCCAGCAGCTGGAGTGGGGGGTACGGCGGGGAGCTGTTTTTT.

This chain links TRBV7-9 with TRBJ2-1, with a tentative D call TRBD2 (6 bases). The CDR3 covers 13 residues. CDR1 and CDR2 (germline): SEHNR, FQNEAQ (reference sequence). The V gene lost 4 bases and the J gene lost 6 bases, with 10 bases spanning the gap. The CDR3 DNA follows: TGTGCCAGCAGCTATGGACTATTCAATGAGCAGTTCTTC. The encoded protein is CASSYGLFNEQFF.

The rearrangement joins TRBV18 to TRBJ1-6, with no clear D. V gave up 3 bases and J gave up 3 bases, with 12 bases separating them. Germline V gene data show CDR1 as KGHSH and CDR2 as LQKENI. The CDR3 spans 16 residues. The CDR3 DNA reads TGTGCCAGCTCACCTAGTGCCGAGAGCTATAATTCACCCCTCCACTTT. Translation: CASSPSAESYNSPLHF.

In its sample, this clone was seen a few times. This chain connects TRBV11-3 to TRBJ2-7, with D tentatively TRBD1 (6 bases). The ends were cut back, 5 bases at V and 4 bases at J, with 12 bases in the middle. The CDR3 consists of 13 residues. CDR1 is SGHNT and CDR2 is YENEEA in the germline V gene. This CDR3 is CASSPGTPYEQYF. Here the CDR3 DNA reads TGTGCCAGCAGCCCCGGGACACCATACGAGCAGTACTTC.

The chain uses TRBV24-1 and TRBJ2-7; 13 nucleotides align to TRBD2. V lost 3 bases to trimming and J lost 4 bases; unmatched junction nucleotides: 5. This CDR3 region has 16 residues. Germline CDR1 reads KGHDR; CDR2 reads SFDVKD. The CDR3 reads CATSDLTSGGLYEQYF. The DNA for the CDR3 is TGTGCCACCAGTGATCTGACTAGCGGGGGGTTGTACGAGCAGTACTTC.

V usage is TRBV18 and J usage is TRBJ2-7; 8 bases map to TRBD2. V lost 6 bases, J lost 2 bases, and 12 bases stayed unmatched. Germline V gene sequence: CDR1 KGHSH, CDR2 LQKENI. The CDR3 has 16 amino acids. The CDR3 bases are TGTGCCAGCTCCCCCGCCGTAAGCGGGGGTACCTACGAGCAGTACTTC. Translation: CASSPAVSGGTYEQYF.

V and J are TRBV4-3 and TRBJ2-2; D is perhaps TRBD1 (5 bases). V lost 3 bases to trimming and J lost 1 base, with 12 bases between them. CDR3 length: 16 residues. CDR1 is LGHNA, CDR2 YSLEER, per germline. CDR3 region: CASSHRADRNTGELFF. The CDR3 nucleotides are TGCGCCAGCAGCCACCGAGCCGACAGGAACACCGGGGAGCTGTTTTTT.

This clone has only a few counts. The chain's CDR3 is CASSQADRGYEQYF. The CDR3 DNA reads as TGCGCCAGCAGCCAAGCCGACAGGGGCTACGAGCAGTACTTC. The chain recombines TRBV4-3 with TRBJ2-7; 8 bases map to TRBD1. CDR3 length: 14 residues. Germline CDR1 reads LGHNA; CDR2 reads YSLEER. Trimming removed 1 base from V and 3 bases from J; junction bases left unmatched: 2.

The CDR3 bases are TGCGCCAGCAGCCTTTCGGCGGCCACTAACAATGAGCAGTTCTTC. The encoded protein is CASSLSAATNNEQFF. The chain joins TRBV5-1 to TRBJ2-1; D unclear. There are 15 residues in the CDR3. Germline CDR1 is SGHRS and CDR2 is YFSETQ. Trimming removed 4 bases at V and 5 bases at J, with 16 bases between.

This chain uses TRBV10-3 with TRBJ1-5; D remains unclear. This CDR3 has 14 amino acids. V gave up 0 bases and J gave up 2 bases, with 5 bases separating them. Germline CDR1 ENHRY, CDR2 SYGVKD. The CDR3 is CAISESGGNQPQHF. In nucleotides, the CDR3 is TGTGCCATCAGTGAGTCAGGAGGCAATCAGCCCCAGCATTTT.

V gene TRBV19 combines with J gene TRBJ2-3; D call uncertain. This CDR3 is 16 amino acids long. Germline V CDR1 and CDR2: LNHDA, SQIVND (reference sequence). Trimming stripped 3 bases from V and 6 bases from J, with 19 bases between. The CDR3 DNA follows: TGTGCCAGTAGTATGTCTACCCCCCAAACTATGGATACGCAGTATTTT. It encodes CASSMSTPQTMDTQYF.

The chain carries TRBV27 and TRBJ2-3; 10 nucleotides agree with TRBD2. From germline, CDR1 is MNHEY and CDR2 SMNVEV (reference sequence). Trimming at V came to 2 bases and at J to 4 bases, leaving 6 bases not matched to a gene. This CDR3 contains 16 residues. CDR3 in DNA: TGTGCCAGCAGTTTAGAAGCGGGGGGGCCCGCAGATACGCAGTATTTT. Amino acids: CASSLEAGGPADTQYF.

The rearrangement uses TRBV18 and TRBJ2-1; 7 bases match TRBD1. Germline V gene sequence: CDR1 KGHSH, CDR2 LQKENI. V shed 6 bases, J shed 10 bases, and the junction held 12 bases outside the gene matches. This CDR3 contains 14 residues. The CDR3 reads CASSLYRQGQEQFF. In DNA, the CDR3 is TGTGCCAGCTCCCTCTACCGACAGGGTCAAGAGCAGTTCTTC.